The rows below give T cell receptor beta chains drawn from one sample of a study of cytomegalovirus exposure and HLA in healthy donors. The method was immunoSEQ multiplex PCR; TCRdb's version includes in-frame clones alone and lacks a portion of them. This table holds about 110,000 clones, more than 65% found once. The sequencing sample was made of PBMCs. Receptors originate from a woman aged 25 to 45 in good health and CMV-seronegative. Each CDR3 is given with its conserved first and last residue. D genes are given only for firm matches. Only part of the rows carry a size: once, few, many, or a class if the clone is expanded.

once	TRBV6-5	TRBD1	TRBJ2-2	TGTGCCAGCAGGGCAGGGGGCACGGGCGGGGAGCTGTTTTTT	CASRAGGTGGELFF
-	TRBV11-3	-	TRBJ1-1	TGTGCCAGCAGCTTCAACTTGAACACTGAAGCTTTCTTT	CASSFNLNTEAFF
-	TRBV5-6	TRBD1	TRBJ1-3	TGTGCCAGCAGCTTGTTCCAGGGGGCGGCTGGAAACACCATATATTTT	CASSLFQGAAGNTIYF
once	TRBV7-9	-	TRBJ1-1	TGTGCCAGCAGCCGCGAGGCCCGTGAAGCTTTCTTT	CASSREAREAFF
-	TRBV30	-	TRBJ2-7	TGTGCCTGGAGTGCTACAGGGTCCGAGCAGTACTTC	CAWSATGSEQYF
few	TRBV11-3	TRBD1	TRBJ1-1	TGTGCCAGCAGCTCCCGAATTCGACAGGGTAACACTGAAGCTTTCTTT	CASSSRIRQGNTEAFF
-	TRBV15	-	TRBJ1-5	TGTGCCACCAGCAGAGATCTCCAGGCGGGCCAGCCCCAGCATTTT	CATSRDLQAGQPQHF
-	TRBV2	-	TRBJ1-2	TGTGCCAGCAGTGAAGTCGGGAAAACCTTC	CASSEVGKTF
few	TRBV7-2	-	TRBJ1-2	TGTGCCAGCAGCTTAGGAGGGACTAACTATGGCTACACCTTC	CASSLGGTNYGYTF
-	TRBV2	-	TRBJ1-1	TGTGCCAGCAGGTCGGGATTGGGAACTGAAGCTTTCTTT	CASRSGLGTEAFF
-	TRBV5-6	-	TRBJ2-3	TGTGCCAGCAGCTTGTGGGCTCAAGATACGCAGTATTTT	CASSLWAQDTQYF
-	TRBV9	-	TRBJ1-1	TGTGCCAGCAGCTTCAGGGACACATTTCTGAACACTGAAGCTTTCTTT	CASSFRDTFLNTEAFF
-	TRBV6-1	-	TRBJ2-2	TGTGCCAGCAGTGACTCAGGGAACACCGGGGAGCTGTTTTTT	CASSDSGNTGELFF
-	TRBV6-6	-	TRBJ1-1	TGTGCCAGCAGTTTTAACCTCAGGGTTGGGGCCACTGAAGCTTTCTTT	CASSFNLRVGATEAFF
-	TRBV10-3	TRBD2	TRBJ2-2	TGTGCCATCAGTGCTGCGGGAGGGACCGGGGAGCTGTTTTTT	CAISAAGGTGELFF
few	TRBV7-9	-	TRBJ1-1	TGTGCCAGCAGCTTACAGGGGACCGACACTGAAGCTTTCTTT	CASSLQGTDTEAFF
-	TRBV7-9	-	TRBJ2-6	TGTGCCAGCAGCTTACTAGACGGACTAAGCTCTGGGGCCAACGTCCTGACTTTC	CASSLLDGLSSGANVLTF
once	TRBV6-1	TRBD2	TRBJ2-5	TGTGCCAGCAGTGAAAGGCCGGGGACTAGCGGGGTAGAGACCCAGTACTTC	CASSERPGTSGVETQYF
-	TRBV7-8	-	TRBJ2-1	TGTGCCAGCAGCCCTCTTCCCCCGGGATGGGAGCAGTTCTTC	CASSPLPPGWEQFF
-	TRBV6-5	-	TRBJ1-1	TGTGCCAGCAGTTATTTCGTGAACACTGAAGCTTTCTTT	CASSYFVNTEAFF
-	TRBV18	TRBD1	TRBJ1-5	TGTGCCAGTAGACAGGGGAATCAGCCCCAGCATTTT	CASRQGNQPQHF
-	TRBV25-1	-	TRBJ2-1	TGTGCCAGCAGTGTTACAGGGACCAATGAGCAGTTCTTC	CASSVTGTNEQFF
-	TRBV30	TRBD2	TRBJ2-7	TGTGCCTGGAGTTATTCCCGGACTAGCGGGAGGTTCGGCGAGCAGTACTTC	CAWSYSRTSGRFGEQYF
-	TRBV19	-	TRBJ1-1	TGTGCCAGTAGTTCCGGGAGGCCAAAGGCTTTCTTT	CASSSGRPKAFF
-	TRBV4-3	-	TRBJ1-2	TGCGCCAGCAGCCAAGACCGCTATGGCTACACCTTC	CASSQDRYGYTF
-	TRBV11-3	-	TRBJ2-5	TGTGCCAGCAGCTTCGGGGGTCAAGAGACCCAGTACTTC	CASSFGGQETQYF
-	TRBV18	-	TRBJ1-4	TGTGCCAGCTCACCATTCAGGGGAGGGGAAAAACTGTTTTTT	CASSPFRGGEKLFF
once	TRBV7-8	-	TRBJ2-7	TGTGCCAGCAGCTTAAACCGAAAGGAACAGGGAAGTTCCTACGAGCAGTACTTC	CASSLNRKEQGSSYEQYF
-	TRBV5-8	-	TRBJ2-1	TGTGCCAGCAACCGAGCGGACCGCCGGTGGAATGAGCAGTTCTTC	CASNRADRRWNEQFF
-	TRBV5-1	-	TRBJ1-5	TGCGCCAGCAGCTTGGCATCGGGTCAGCCCCAGCATTTT	CASSLASGQPQHF
-	TRBV14	TRBD1	TRBJ1-2	TGTGCCAGCAGTCGGACAGGGGGTGGTAATGGCTACACCTTC	CASSRTGGGNGYTF
-	TRBV6-5	TRBD2	TRBJ2-3	TGTGCCAGCCAACTAGCGGGGGGAATGATAGATACGCAGTATTTT	CASQLAGGMIDTQYF
-	TRBV30	-	TRBJ1-3	TGTGCCTGGAGTACAAGTGGAAACACCATATATTTT	CAWSTSGNTIYF
once	TRBV6-5	TRBD1	TRBJ1-1	TGTGCCAGCAGTTACTCCACAGGGGTTCCGGTTGCTGAAGCTTTCTTT	CASSYSTGVPVAEAFF
-	TRBV5-1	-	TRBJ2-2	TGCGCCAGCAGCTTGGACCGTCTGGCGGGGACCGGGGAGCTGTTTTTT	CASSLDRLAGTGELFF
-	TRBV5-1	TRBD1	TRBJ1-1	TGCGCCAGTCAGAAGACAGGGGCCACTGAAGCTTTCTTT	CASQKTGATEAFF
-	TRBV18	TRBD1	TRBJ1-1	TGTGCCAGCTCACCGACCGGGACAGGGATGAACACTGAAGCTTTCTTT	CASSPTGTGMNTEAFF
-	TRBV25-1	TRBD1	TRBJ2-2	TGTGCCAGCAGTGAAATTTGGGACAGGGATTTGGACACCGGGGAGCTGTTTTTT	CASSEIWDRDLDTGELFF
-	TRBV5-1	TRBD1	TRBJ2-7	TGCGCCAGCAGCTTGGGGGGGACAGGATCTTGGGAGCAGTACTTC	CASSLGGTGSWEQYF
few	TRBV5-8	TRBD2	TRBJ2-7	TGTGCCAGCAGCTTGCCCCGGGACTACATCCTCTACGAGCAGTACTTC	CASSLPRDYILYEQYF
-	TRBV5-1	-	TRBJ1-2	TGCGCCAGCAGCTTGGAAGGCGGGGGAGATGGCTACACCTTC	CASSLEGGGDGYTF
few	TRBV7-6	-	TRBJ1-2	TGTGCCAGCAGCTTATCTAATGCCAGGGGTGGCGGCTACACCTTC	CASSLSNARGGGYTF
-	TRBV6-6	-	TRBJ2-1	TGTGCCAGCAGTTACTCCGGGAGCGAGCAGTTCTTC	CASSYSGSEQFF
-	TRBV4-1	-	TRBJ2-7	TGCGCCAGCAGCCAAGAAGGTGGGGCACCTGCCTACGAGCAGTACTTC	CASSQEGGAPAYEQYF
-	TRBV27	-	TRBJ2-1	TGTGCCAGCAGTCCCGGGTCACCCTCCTACAATGAGCAGTTCTTC	CASSPGSPSYNEQFF
once	TRBV5-1	-	TRBJ2-7	TGCGCCAGCAGCTTGGGTCCACAGTACGAGCAGTACTTC	CASSLGPQYEQYF
-	TRBV19	-	TRBJ1-1	TGTGCCACCGAGACAGGTCGGAGCACTGAAGCTTTCTTT	CATETGRSTEAFF
-	TRBV19	-	TRBJ1-1	TGTGCCAGTAGTATTCTTTTAGGACAGCTCACTGAAGCTTTCTTT	CASSILLGQLTEAFF
-	TRBV18	TRBD1	TRBJ1-6	TGTGCCAGCTCACCCGCGGACAGGGCGAATTCACCCCTCCACTTT	CASSPADRANSPLHF